The sequence of this TCR beta chain was determined in a study of shared clonotypes between healthy human individuals. Looking at the study overall: Three plates were used per donor for CD4 naive, three for CD4 memory, two for CD8 naive and one for CD8 memory. The study's findings and limits: Around 5% was the fraction of naive CD4 clonotypes found shared across several donors.

Generated by immunoSEQ multiplex PCR, the TCRdb table keeps only in-frame clones and is missing some. The sample carries about 2.4 million clones, 90% to 95% recorded once. In the case of this clone: Its antigen is as yet unknown.

The specimen was naive CD4+ T cells sorted from blood. Subset of the sample: CD45RA+ positively selected. The sequence derives from a man between 18 and 29 years old in good health.

CDR3 in amino acids: CASSWTGQGANNEQFF. In nucleotides, the CDR3 is TGCGCCAGCAGCTGGACGGGACAGGGGGCAAACAATGAGCAGTTCTTC. The chain recombines TRBV5-1 with TRBJ2-1, with TRBD1 matching over 12 bases. With V trimmed by 3 bases and J by 5 bases, 6 bases remained unmatched. The CDR3 is 16 amino acids. CDR1 and CDR2 from the germline V gene are SGHRS and YFSETQ.